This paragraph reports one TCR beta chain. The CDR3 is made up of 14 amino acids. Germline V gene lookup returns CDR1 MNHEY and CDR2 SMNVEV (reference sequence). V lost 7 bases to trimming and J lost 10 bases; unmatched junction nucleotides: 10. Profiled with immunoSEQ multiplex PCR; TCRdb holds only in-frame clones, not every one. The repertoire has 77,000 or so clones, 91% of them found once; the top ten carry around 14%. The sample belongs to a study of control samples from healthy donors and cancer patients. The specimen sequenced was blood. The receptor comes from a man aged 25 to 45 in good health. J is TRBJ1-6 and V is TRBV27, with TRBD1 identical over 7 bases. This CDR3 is CASTAGTVESPLHF. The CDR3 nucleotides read TGTGCCAGCACTGCCGGGACAGTGGAGTCACCCCTCCACTTT.